Below are 11 T cell receptor beta chains sequenced from a single sample in a study of T cells in Graves' hyperthyroidism and ophthalmopathy. TCR beta CDR3 sequences were amplified from RNA transcripts. First-round RT-PCR targeting the TCR CDR3 was performed with the HTBI primer set. TCRdb analysed the multiplex PCR reads with MiXCR anew, one entry per CDR3 protein. The sample lists 380,000 or so distinct CDR3 sequences; 15% to 20% were seen once. The sample was blood. These receptors originate from a woman in her late teens or twenties with Graves' hyperthyroidism.

There are many counts of this clonotype. This sequence joins TRBV14 and TRBJ1-1; no definite D call. V lost 6 bases, J lost 6 bases, and 14 bases lay in between. This CDR3 has 13 residues. The germline gives CDR1 SGHDN, CDR2 FVKESK. This CDR3 reads CASSPLGSPEAFF. In DNA, the CDR3 is TGTGCCAGCAGTCCACTGGGGAGCCCTGAAGCTTTCTTT.

There are many counts of this clonotype. The V call is TRBV6-1, the J call TRBJ2-5, with 9 bases that match TRBD1. Trimming cost V 4 bases and J 4 bases; bases outside gene matches: 4. Germline V gene data show CDR1 as MNHNS and CDR2 as SASEGT. The CDR3 is made up of 14 amino acids. DNA for the CDR3: TGTGCCAGCAGTGCGGAGACAGGGGGAGAGACCCAGTACTTC. It is translated as CASSAETGGETQYF.

There are many counts of this clonotype. V usage is TRBV11-1 and J usage is TRBJ1-2; possibly TRBD1 for D (6 bases). This CDR3 spans 14 amino acids. Germline V gene lookup returns CDR1 SGHAT and CDR2 FQDESV (reference sequence). The V end was cut by 5 bases, the J end by 3 bases, with 13 bases between. CDR3: CASSSTGFDYGYTF. For the CDR3, the DNA is TGTGCCAGCAGCAGCACAGGGTTCGACTATGGCTACACCTTC. Based on the CDR3 plus reference TRBV11-1 and TRBJ1-2, the full variable domain is EAEVAQSPRYKITEKSQAVAFWCDPISGHATLYWYRQILGQGPELLVQFQDESVVDDSQLPKDRFSAERLKGVDSTLKIQPAELGDSAMYLCASSSTGFDYGYTFGSGTRLTVV.

This clonotype was seen many times. The genes are TRBV20-1 and TRBJ2-5; 10 bases match TRBD1. V lost 3 bases to trimming and J lost 3 bases; unmatched junction nucleotides: 4. Per germline, CDR1 DFQATT and CDR2 SNEGSKA (reference sequence). CDR3 length: 14 amino acids. The CDR3 region has the DNA TGCAGTGCTAGGACCGGGACAGGGGAAGAGACCCAGTACTTC. Protein product: CSARTGTGEETQYF.

This clonotype was seen many times. This chain uses TRBV11-2 with TRBJ2-5; no reliable D call. V dropped 7 bases and J dropped 5 bases, with 11 bases sitting between them. In germline, CDR1 is SGHAT, CDR2 FQNNGV. This CDR3 has 12 residues. CDR3: CASTHHTETQYF. The DNA for the CDR3 is TGTGCCAGCACCCACCACACGGAGACCCAGTACTTC.

In this sample, this clonotype turned up many times. The rearrangement links TRBV12-3 or TRBV12-4 to TRBJ2-4; D perhaps matches TRBD2 (5 bases). Trimming took 4 bases from V and 8 from J, leaving 12 bases between them. The CDR3 is made up of 13 amino acids. CDR3: CASSSGFGDIQYF. CDR3 in DNA: TGTGCCAGCAGTTCGGGGTTTGGAGACATTCAGTACTTC.

This clonotype was seen many times. V usage is TRBV20-1 and J usage is TRBJ2-3, with 14 bases aligning to TRBD2. With 3 bases clipped from V and 4 bases from J, the junction kept 6 bases outside the gene matches. This CDR3 contains 16 residues. The germline V gene has CDR1 DFQATT and CDR2 SNEGSKA (reference sequence). The CDR3 protein is CSASPTSGGAADTQYF. The CDR3 DNA is TGCAGTGCTAGCCCGACTAGCGGGGGGGCTGCAGATACGCAGTATTTT.

This clonotype was detected ten times or more. J is TRBJ2-5 and V is TRBV9, with TRBD2 identical over 7 bases. Unmatched junction bases numbered 14, after V lost 0 bases and J lost 3 bases. The V gene's germline CDR1 is SGDLS and CDR2 YYNGEE. This CDR3 has 18 residues. The CDR3 here is CASSVEGGYGNGKETQYF. The CDR3 DNA follows: TGTGCCAGCAGCGTAGAGGGAGGGTATGGAAACGGGAAAGAGACCCAGTACTTC.

Many counts were recorded for this clonotype. The junction departs from the called germline gene at one end, perhaps through a read error. J is TRBJ1-5 and V is TRBV2; D gene unclear. The CDR3 length is 13 residues. The germline V gene encodes CDR1 SNHLY and CDR2 FYNNEI. The CDR3 bases are TGTACCAGCTGTCGTCTTAGCAATCAGCCCCAGCATTTT. Protein: CTSCRLSNQPQHF. The entire variable domain, with the rest obtained from reference TRBV2 and TRBJ1-5, is as follows: EPEVTQTPSHQVTQMGQEVILRCVPISNHLYFYWYRQILGQKVEFLVSFYNNEISEKSEIFDDQFSVERPDGSNFTLKIRSTKLEDSAMYFCTSCRLSNQPQHFGDGTRLSIL.

In this sample, this clonotype turned up many times. This chain uses TRBV20-1 with TRBJ1-1; the D is unclear. This CDR3 spans 12 amino acids. Trimming stripped 1 base from V and 4 bases from J, with 7 bases between. In germline, CDR1 is DFQATT, CDR2 SNEGSKA (reference sequence). The CDR3 loop reads CSARVKSTEAFF. The CDR3 region has the DNA TGCAGTGCTAGAGTAAAGAGCACTGAAGCTTTCTTT.

This clonotype showed up many times. This chain joins TRBV6-1 and TRBJ2-7; D is perhaps TRBD2 (6 bases). The germline V gene has CDR1 MNHNS and CDR2 SASEGT. V dropped 6 bases and J dropped 3 bases, with 18 bases sitting between them. The CDR3 spans 15 residues. CDR3 nucleotide sequence: TGTGCCAGCAGCGATAGGGGCGGGGTAAACTACGAGCAGTACTTC. Protein product: CASSDRGGVNYEQYF.